The sequence of this T cell receptor beta chain was determined in a study of CD8+ T cells in alopecia areata. The authors extracted RNA and reverse transcribed it into cDNA as the sequencing template. Profiling relied on immunoSEQ multiplex PCR, and the TCRdb table lists in-frame clones only, not all of them. The sample carries roughly 200,000 clones, more than 60% recorded once. This CDR3 is 15 amino acids long. V shed 4 bases, J shed 2 bases, and the junction held 8 bases outside the gene matches. Germline CDR1 and CDR2: SGHRS and YFSETQ. This receptor was identified in a human donor with alopecia areata. The chain uses TRBV5-1 and TRBJ2-5; 7 bases map to TRBD2. Sequenced material: CD4+ T cells sorted from blood, taken at week 0. The chain's CDR3 is CASSQPTSSQETQYF. DNA for the CDR3: TGCGCCAGCAGCCAGCCGACTAGCTCACAAGAGACCCAGTACTTC.